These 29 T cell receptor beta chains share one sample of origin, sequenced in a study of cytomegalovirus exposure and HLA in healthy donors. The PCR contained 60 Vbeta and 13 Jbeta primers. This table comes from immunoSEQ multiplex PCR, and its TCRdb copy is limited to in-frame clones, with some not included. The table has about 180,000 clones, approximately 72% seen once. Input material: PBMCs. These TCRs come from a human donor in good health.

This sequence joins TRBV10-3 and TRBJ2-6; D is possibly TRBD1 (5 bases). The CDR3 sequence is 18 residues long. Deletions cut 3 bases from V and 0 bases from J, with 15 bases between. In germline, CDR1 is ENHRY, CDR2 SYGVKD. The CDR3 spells CAISDSQGASSGANVLTF. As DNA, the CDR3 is TGTGCCATCAGTGATTCCCAGGGTGCGTCCTCTGGGGCCAACGTCCTGACTTTC.

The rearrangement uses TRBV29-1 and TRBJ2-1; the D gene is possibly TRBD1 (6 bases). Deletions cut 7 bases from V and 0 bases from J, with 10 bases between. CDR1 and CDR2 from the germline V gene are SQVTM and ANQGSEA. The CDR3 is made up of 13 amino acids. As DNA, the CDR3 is TGCAGCGATACAGGGACCTCCTACAATGAGCAGTTCTTC. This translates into CSDTGTSYNEQFF.

CDR3 region: CATQGGQGETQYF. The CDR3 DNA sequence: TGTGCCACCCAAGGCGGACAGGGGGAGACCCAGTACTTC. This chain uses TRBV10-3 with TRBJ2-5, with 9 bases lining up with TRBD1. The V and J ends lost 10 bases and 5 bases, in that order; junction bases with no gene match: 8. The CDR3 loop spans 13 amino acids. Germline V lookup: CDR1 ENHRY, CDR2 SYGVKD.

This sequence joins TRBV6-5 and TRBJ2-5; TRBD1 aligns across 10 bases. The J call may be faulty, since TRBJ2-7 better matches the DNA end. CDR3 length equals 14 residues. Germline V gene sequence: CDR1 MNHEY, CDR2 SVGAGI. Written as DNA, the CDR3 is TGTGCCAGCAGTCGACAGGGGGCTATCTACGAGCAGTACTTC. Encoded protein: CASSRQGAIYEQYF.

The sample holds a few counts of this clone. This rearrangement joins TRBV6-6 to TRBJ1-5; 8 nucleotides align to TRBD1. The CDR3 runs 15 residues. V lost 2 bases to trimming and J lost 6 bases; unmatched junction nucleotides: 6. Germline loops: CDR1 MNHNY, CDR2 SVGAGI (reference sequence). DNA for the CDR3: TGTGCCAGCAGTTACCGGATGACAGGGGCTCAGCCCCAGCATTTT. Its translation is CASSYRMTGAQPQHF.

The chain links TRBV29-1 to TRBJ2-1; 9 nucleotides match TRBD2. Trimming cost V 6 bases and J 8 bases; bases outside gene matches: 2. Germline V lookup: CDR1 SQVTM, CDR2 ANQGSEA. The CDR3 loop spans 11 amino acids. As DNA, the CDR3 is TGCAGCGTCGGGACTAGCCATGAGCAGTTCTTC. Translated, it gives CSVGTSHEQFF.

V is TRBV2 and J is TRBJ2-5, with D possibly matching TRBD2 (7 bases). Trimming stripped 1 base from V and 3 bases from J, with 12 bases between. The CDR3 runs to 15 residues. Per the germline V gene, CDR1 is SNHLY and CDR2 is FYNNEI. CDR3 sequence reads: CASSEDRGAEETQYF. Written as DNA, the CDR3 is TGTGCCAGCAGTGAAGACCGGGGGGCGGAAGAGACCCAGTACTTC.

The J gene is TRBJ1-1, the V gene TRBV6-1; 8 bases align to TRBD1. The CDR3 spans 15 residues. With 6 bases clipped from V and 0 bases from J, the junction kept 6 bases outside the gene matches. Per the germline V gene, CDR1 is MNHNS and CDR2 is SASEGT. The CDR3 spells CASRIQGVMNTEAFF. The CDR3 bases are TGTGCCAGCAGAATACAGGGGGTCATGAACACTGAAGCTTTCTTT.

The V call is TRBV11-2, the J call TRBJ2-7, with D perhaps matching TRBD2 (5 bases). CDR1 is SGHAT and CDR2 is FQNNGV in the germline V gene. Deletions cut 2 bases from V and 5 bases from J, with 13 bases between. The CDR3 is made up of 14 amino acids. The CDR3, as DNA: TGTGCCAGCAGCTTAACGGCTAGCTCTCACGAGCAGTACTTC. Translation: CASSLTASSHEQYF.

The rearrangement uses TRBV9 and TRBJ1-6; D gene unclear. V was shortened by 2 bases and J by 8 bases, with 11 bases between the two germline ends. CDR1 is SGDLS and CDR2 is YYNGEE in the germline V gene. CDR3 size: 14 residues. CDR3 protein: CASSVGADYSPLHF. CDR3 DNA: TGTGCCAGCAGCGTCGGTGCGGATTATTCACCCCTCCACTTT.

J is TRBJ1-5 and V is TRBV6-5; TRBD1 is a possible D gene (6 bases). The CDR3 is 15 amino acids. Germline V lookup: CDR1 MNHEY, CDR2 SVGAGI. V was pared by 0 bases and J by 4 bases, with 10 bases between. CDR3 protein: CASSYSFTGNQPQHF. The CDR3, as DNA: TGTGCCAGCAGTTACTCCTTCACAGGGAATCAGCCCCAGCATTTT.

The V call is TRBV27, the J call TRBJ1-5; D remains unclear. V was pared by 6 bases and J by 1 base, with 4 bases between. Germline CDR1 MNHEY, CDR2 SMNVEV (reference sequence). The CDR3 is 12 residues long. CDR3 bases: TGTGCCAGCAGGACAAGCAATCAGCCCCAGCATTTT. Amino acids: CASRTSNQPQHF.

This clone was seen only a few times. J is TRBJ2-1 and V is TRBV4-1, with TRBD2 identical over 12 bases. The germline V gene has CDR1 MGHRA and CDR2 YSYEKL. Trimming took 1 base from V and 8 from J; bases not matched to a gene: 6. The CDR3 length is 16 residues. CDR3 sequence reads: CASSQVRLAGEYEQFF. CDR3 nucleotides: TGCGCCAGCAGCCAAGTAAGACTAGCGGGGGAGTATGAGCAGTTCTTC.

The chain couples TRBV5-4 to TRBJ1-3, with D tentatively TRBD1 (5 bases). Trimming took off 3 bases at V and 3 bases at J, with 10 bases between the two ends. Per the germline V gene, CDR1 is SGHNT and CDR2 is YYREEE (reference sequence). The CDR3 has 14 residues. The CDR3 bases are TGTGCCAGCAGCTCCCCGGGACTTGGAAACACCATATATTTT. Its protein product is CASSSPGLGNTIYF. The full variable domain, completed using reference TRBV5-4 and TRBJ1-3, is ETGVTQSPTHLIKTRGQQVTLRCSSQSGHNTVSWYQQALGQGPQFIFQYYREEENGRGNFPPRFSGLQFPNYSSELNVNALELDDSALYLCASSSPGLGNTIYFGEGSWLTVV.

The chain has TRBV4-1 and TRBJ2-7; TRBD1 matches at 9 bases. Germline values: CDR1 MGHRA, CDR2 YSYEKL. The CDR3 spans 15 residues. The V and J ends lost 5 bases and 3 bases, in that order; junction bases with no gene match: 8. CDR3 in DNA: TGCGCCAGCAGCACCGGGACAGGGAACATCTACGAGCAGTACTTC. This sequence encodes CASSTGTGNIYEQYF.

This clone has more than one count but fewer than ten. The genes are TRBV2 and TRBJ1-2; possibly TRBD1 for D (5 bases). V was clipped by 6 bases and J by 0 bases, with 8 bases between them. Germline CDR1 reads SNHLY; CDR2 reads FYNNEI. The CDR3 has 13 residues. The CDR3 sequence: CASRADTNYGYTF. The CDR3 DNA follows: TGTGCCAGCAGGGCGGACACTAACTATGGCTACACCTTC.

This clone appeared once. The CDR3 DNA sequence: TGCAGTGCATCGACAGGGGTTGAGCAGTACTTC. This translates into CSASTGVEQYF. This chain links TRBV20-1 with TRBJ2-7, with TRBD1 matching over 8 bases. Germline assignment: CDR1 DFQATT and CDR2 SNEGSKA (reference sequence). The CDR3 covers 11 residues. The V segment lost 6 bases and the J segment 7 bases; nucleotides outside the gene matches: 5.

CDR3 nucleotides: TGTGCCAGCAGAAGAACCGGGACAGGTAGCTCCTACGAGCAGTACTTC. The encoded protein is CASRRTGTGSSYEQYF. The genes are TRBV2 and TRBJ2-5; 8 positions agree with TRBD1. Near its end, the DNA agrees better with TRBJ2-7, so the J call may be wrong. The germline gives CDR1 SNHLY, CDR2 FYNNEI. The CDR3 runs 16 residues.

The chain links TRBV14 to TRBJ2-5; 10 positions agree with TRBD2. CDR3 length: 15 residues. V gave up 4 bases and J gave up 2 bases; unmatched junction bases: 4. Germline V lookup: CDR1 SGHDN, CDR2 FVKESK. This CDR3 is CASSLRAGGQETQYF. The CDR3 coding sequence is TGTGCCAGCAGCCTTCGAGCGGGGGGGCAAGAGACCCAGTACTTC. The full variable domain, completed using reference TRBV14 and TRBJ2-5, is EAGVTQFPSHSVIEKGQTVTLRCDPISGHDNLYWYRRVMGKEIKFLLHFVKESKQDESGMPNNRFLAERTGGTYSTLKVQPAELEDSGVYFCASSLRAGGQETQYFGPGTRLLVL.

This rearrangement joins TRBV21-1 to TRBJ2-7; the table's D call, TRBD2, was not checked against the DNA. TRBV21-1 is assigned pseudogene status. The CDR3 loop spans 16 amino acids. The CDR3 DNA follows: TGTGCCAGCAGCAAAGAAACTAGCGGGGGGCGGTACGAGCAGTACTTC. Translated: CASSKETSGGRYEQYF.

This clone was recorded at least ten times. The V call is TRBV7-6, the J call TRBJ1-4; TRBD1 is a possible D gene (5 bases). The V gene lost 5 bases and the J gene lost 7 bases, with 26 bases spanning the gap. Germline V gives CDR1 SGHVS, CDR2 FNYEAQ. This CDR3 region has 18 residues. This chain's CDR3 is CASSQGDAYGTVGEKLFF. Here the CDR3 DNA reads TGTGCCAGCAGCCAGGGAGACGCGTACGGGACTGTGGGTGAAAAACTGTTTTTT.

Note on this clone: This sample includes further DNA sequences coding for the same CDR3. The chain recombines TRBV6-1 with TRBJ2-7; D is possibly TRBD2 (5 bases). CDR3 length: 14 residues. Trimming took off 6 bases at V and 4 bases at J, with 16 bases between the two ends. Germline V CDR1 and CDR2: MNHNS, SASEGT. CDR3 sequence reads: CASSSLGAGYEQYF. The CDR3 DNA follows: TGTGCCAGCAGCTCCCTGGGAGCTGGTTACGAGCAGTACTTC.

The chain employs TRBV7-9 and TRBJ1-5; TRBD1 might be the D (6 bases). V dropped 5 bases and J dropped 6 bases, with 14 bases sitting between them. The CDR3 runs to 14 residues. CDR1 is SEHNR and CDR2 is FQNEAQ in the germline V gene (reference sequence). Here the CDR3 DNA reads TGTGCCAGCAGCCCACTCGAAGGGGGTCAGCCCCAGCATTTT. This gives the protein CASSPLEGGQPQHF. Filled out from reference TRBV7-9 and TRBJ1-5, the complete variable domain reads DTGVSQNPRHKITKRGQNVTFRCDPISEHNRLYWYRQTLGQGPEFLTYFQNEAQLEKSRLLSDRFSAERPKGSFSTLEIQRTEQGDSAMYLCASSPLEGGQPQHFGDGTRLSIL.

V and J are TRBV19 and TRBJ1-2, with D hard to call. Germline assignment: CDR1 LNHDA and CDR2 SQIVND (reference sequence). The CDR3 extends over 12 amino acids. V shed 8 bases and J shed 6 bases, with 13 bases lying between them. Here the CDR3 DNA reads TGTGCCAGTGGTCGGGATCGCGATGGCTACACCTTC. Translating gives CASGRDRDGYTF.

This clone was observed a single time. The DNA for the CDR3 is TGTGCCAGCAGCTCCCTGAGTGAGACCCAGTACTTC. Its protein product is CASSSLSETQYF. The chain uses TRBV7-9 and TRBJ2-5; D is unclear. The germline CDR1 and CDR2 sequences are SEHNR and FQNEAQ (reference sequence). V lost 4 bases, J lost 5 bases, and 8 bases lay in between. The CDR3 contains 12 residues.

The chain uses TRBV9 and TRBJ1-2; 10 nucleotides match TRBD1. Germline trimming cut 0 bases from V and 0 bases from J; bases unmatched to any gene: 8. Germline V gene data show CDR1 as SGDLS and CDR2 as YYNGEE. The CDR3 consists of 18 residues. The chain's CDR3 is CASSVERDRGSSNYGYTF. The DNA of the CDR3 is TGTGCCAGCAGCGTAGAGAGGGACAGGGGAAGTTCTAACTATGGCTACACCTTC.

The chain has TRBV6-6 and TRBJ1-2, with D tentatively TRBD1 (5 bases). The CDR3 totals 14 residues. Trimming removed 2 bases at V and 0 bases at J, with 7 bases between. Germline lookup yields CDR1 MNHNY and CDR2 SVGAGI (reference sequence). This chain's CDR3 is CASSYGHANYGYTF. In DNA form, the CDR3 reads TGTGCCAGCAGTTACGGACACGCTAACTATGGCTACACCTTC.

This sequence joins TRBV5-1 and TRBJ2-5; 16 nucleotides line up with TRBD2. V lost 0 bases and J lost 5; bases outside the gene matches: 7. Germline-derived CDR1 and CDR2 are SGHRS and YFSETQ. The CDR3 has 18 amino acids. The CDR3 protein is CASSLAGTSGGAMETQYF. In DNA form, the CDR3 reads TGCGCCAGCAGCTTGGCTGGGACTAGCGGGGGGGCCATGGAGACCCAGTACTTC.

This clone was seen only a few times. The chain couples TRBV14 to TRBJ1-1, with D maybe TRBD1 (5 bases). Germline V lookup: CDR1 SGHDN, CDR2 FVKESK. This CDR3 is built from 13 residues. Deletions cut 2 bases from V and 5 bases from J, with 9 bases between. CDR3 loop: CASSQWGGTEAFF. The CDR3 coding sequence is TGTGCCAGCAGCCAATGGGGGGGGACTGAAGCTTTCTTT.